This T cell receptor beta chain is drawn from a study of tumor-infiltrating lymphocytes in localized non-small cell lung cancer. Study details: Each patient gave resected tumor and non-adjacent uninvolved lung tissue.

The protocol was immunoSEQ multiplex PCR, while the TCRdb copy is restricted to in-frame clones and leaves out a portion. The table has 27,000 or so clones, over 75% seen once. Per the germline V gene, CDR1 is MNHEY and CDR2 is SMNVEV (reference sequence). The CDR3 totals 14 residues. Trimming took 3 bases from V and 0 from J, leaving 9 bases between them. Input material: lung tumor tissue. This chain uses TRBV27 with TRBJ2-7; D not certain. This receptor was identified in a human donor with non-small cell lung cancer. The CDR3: CASSLDRGSYEQYF. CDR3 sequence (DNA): TGTGCCAGCAGTTTGGATCGCGGCTCCTACGAGCAGTACTTC.